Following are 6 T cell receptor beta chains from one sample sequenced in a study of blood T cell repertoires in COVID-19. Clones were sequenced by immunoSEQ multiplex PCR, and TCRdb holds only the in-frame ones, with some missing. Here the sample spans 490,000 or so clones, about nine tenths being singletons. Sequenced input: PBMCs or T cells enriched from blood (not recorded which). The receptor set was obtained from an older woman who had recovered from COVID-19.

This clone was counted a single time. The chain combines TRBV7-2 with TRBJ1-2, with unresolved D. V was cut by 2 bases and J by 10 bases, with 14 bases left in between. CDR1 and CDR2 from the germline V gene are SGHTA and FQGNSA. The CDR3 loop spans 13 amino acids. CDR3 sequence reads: CASSLLVVSHYTF. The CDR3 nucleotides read TGTGCCAGCAGCTTATTGGTGGTTAGCCACTACACCTTC.

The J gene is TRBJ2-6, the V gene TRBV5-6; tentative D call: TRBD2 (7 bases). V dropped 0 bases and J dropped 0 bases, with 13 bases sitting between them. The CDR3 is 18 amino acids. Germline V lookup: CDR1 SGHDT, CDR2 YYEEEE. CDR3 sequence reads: CASSLVGGAHSGANVLTF. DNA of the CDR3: TGTGCCAGCAGCTTGGTGGGGGGGGCCCACTCTGGGGCCAACGTCCTGACTTTC.

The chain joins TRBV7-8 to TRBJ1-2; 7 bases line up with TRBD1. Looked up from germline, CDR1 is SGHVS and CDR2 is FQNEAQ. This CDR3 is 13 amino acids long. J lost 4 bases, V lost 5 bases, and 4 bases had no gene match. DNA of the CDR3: TGTGCCAGCAGCCGGGACAGATCCTATGGCTACACCTTC. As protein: CASSRDRSYGYTF.

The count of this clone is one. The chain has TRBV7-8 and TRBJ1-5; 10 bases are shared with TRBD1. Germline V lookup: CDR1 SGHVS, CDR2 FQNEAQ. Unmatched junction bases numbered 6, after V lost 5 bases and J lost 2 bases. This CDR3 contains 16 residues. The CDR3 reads CASSTRQGAGNQPQHF. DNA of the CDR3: TGTGCCAGCAGCACTAGACAGGGGGCAGGCAATCAGCCCCAGCATTTT.

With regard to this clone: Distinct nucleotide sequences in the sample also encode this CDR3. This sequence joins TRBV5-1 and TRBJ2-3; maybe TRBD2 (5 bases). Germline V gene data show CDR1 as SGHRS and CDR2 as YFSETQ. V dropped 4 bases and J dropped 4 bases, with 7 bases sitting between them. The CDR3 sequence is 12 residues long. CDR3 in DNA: TGCGCCAGCAGCCTCGGGGCAGATACGCAGTATTTT. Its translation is CASSLGADTQYF.

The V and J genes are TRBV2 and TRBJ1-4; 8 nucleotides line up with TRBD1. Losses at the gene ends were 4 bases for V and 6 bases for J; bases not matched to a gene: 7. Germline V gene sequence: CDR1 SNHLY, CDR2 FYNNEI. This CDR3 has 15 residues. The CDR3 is CASSGGQGRDEKLFF. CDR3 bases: TGTGCCAGCAGTGGCGGACAGGGACGAGATGAAAAACTGTTTTTT.